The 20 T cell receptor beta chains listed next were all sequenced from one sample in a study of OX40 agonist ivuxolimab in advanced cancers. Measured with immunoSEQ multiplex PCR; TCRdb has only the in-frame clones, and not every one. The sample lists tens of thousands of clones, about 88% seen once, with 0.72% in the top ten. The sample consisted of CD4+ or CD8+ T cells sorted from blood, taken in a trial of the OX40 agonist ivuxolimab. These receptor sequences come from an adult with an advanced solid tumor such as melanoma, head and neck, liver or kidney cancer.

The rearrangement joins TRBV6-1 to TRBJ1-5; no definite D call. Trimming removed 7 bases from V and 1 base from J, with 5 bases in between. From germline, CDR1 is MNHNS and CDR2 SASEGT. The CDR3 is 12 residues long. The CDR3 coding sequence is TGTGCCAGCAAAGTCAGCAATCAGCCCCAGCATTTT. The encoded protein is CASKVSNQPQHF.

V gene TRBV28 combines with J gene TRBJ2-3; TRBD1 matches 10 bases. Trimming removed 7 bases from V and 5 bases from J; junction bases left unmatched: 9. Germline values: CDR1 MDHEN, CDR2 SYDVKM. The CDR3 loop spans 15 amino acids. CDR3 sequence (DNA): TGTGCCAGCAAGTCTGGACAGGGGGATTTAGATACGCAGTATTTT. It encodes CASKSGQGDLDTQYF.

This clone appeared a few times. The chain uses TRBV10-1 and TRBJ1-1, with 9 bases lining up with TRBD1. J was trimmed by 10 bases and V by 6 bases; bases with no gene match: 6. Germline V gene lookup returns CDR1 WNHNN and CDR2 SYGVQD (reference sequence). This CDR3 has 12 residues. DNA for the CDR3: TGCGCCAGCAGCAAGGACAGGGGAGCAGCTTTCTTT. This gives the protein CASSKDRGAAFF.

CDR3: CASSHSTGTGDNYGYTF. The CDR3 DNA reads as TGCGCCAGCAGCCATAGTACCGGGACAGGGGACAACTATGGCTACACCTTC. The rearrangement links TRBV5-1 to TRBJ1-2; 10 positions match TRBD1. Trimming took 4 bases from V and 2 from J; bases not matched to a gene: 11. The CDR3 spans 17 residues. Germline V gene lookup returns CDR1 SGHRS and CDR2 YFSETQ.

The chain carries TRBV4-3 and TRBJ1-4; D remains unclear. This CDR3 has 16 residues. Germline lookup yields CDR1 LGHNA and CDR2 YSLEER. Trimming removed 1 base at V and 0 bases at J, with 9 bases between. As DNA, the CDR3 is TGCGCCAGCAGCCAAGGACTCCTTGCAACTAATGAAAAACTGTTTTTT. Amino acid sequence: CASSQGLLATNEKLFF.

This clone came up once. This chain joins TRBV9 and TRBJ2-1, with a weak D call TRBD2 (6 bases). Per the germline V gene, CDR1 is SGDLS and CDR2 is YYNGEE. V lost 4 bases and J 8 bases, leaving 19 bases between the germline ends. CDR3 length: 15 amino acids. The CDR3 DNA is TGTGCCAGCAGCCCCTTGCGGGGATCGGGGGATGAGCAGTTCTTC. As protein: CASSPLRGSGDEQFF. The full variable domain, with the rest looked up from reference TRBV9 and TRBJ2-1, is DSGVTQTPKHLITATGQRVTLRCSPRSGDLSVYWYQQSLDQGLQFLIQYYNGEERAKGNILERFSAQQFPDLHSELNLSSLELGDSALYFCASSPLRGSGDEQFFGPGTRLTVL.

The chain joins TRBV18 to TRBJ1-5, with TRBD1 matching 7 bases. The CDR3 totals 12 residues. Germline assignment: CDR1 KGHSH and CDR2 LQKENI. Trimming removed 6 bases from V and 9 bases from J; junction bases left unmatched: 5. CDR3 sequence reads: CASSPGQAPQHF. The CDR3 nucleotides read TGTGCCAGCTCTCCCGGACAGGCGCCCCAGCATTTT.

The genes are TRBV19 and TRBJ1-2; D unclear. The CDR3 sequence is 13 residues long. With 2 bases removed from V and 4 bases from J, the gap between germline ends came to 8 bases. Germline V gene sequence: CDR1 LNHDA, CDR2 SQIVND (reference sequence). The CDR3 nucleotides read TGTGCCAGTAGTATAATGGCCAGCTATGGCTACACCTTC. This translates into CASSIMASYGYTF.

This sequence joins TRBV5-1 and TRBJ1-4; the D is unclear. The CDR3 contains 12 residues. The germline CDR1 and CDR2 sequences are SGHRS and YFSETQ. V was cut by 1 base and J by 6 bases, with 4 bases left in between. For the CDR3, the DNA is TGCGCCAGCAGCTTGACGGATGAAAAACTGTTTTTT. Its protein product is CASSLTDEKLFF. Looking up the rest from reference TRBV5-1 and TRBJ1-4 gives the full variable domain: KAGVTQTPRYLIKTRGQQVTLSCSPISGHRSVSWYQQTPGQGLQFLFEYFSETQRNKGNFPGRFSGRQFSNSRSEMNVSTLELGDSALYLCASSLTDEKLFFGSGTQLSVL.

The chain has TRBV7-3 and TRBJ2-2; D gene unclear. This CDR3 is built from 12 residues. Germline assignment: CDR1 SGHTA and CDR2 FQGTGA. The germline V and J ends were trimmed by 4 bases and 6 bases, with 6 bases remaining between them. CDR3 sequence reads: CASSSLAGELFF. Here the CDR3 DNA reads TGTGCCAGCAGCTCGCTCGCCGGGGAGCTGTTTTTT.

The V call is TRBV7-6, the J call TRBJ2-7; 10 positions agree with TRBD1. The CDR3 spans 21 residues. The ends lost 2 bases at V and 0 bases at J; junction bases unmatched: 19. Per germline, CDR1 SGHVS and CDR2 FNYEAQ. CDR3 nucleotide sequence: TGTGCCAGCAGCTTAAAACCCCCGGGACAGGGGACGGAGAGGAGCTCCTACGAGCAGTACTTC. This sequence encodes CASSLKPPGQGTERSSYEQYF.

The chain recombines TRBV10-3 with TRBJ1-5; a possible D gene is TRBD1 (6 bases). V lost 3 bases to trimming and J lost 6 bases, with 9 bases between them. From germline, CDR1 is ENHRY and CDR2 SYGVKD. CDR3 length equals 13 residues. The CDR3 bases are TGTGCCATCAGTGAAACAGGGAGTCAGCCCCAGCATTTT. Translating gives CAISETGSQPQHF.

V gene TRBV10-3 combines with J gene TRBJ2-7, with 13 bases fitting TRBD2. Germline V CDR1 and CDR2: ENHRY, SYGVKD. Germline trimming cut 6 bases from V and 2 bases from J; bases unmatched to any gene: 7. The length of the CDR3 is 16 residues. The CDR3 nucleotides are TGTGCCATCAGAATGACTAGCGGGAGGCATCCCTACGAGCAGTACTTC. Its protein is CAIRMTSGRHPYEQYF.

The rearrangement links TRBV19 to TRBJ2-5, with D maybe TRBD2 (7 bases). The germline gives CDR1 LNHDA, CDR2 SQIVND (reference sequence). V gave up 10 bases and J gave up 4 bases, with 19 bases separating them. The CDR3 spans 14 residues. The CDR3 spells CATSRGGGGETQYF. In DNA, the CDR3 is TGTGCCACCTCGAGAGGGGGGGGTGGAGAGACCCAGTACTTC. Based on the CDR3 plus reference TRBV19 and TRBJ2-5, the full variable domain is DGGITQSPKYLFRKEGQNVTLSCEQNLNHDAMYWYRQDPGQGLRLIYYSQIVNDFQKGDIAEGYSVSREKKESFPLTVTSAQKNPTAFYLCATSRGGGGETQYFGPGTRLLVL.

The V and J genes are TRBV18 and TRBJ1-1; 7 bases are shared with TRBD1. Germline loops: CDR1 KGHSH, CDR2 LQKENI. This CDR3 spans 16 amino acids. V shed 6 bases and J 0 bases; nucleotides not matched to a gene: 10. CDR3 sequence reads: CASSLTTGQMNTEAFF. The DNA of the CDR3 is TGTGCCAGCTCTCTTACCACGGGACAGATGAACACTGAAGCTTTCTTT.

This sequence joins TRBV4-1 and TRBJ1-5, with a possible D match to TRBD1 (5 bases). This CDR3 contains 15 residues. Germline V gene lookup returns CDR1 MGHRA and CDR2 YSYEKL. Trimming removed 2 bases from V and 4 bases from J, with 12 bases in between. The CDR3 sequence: CASSQPGQANQPQHF. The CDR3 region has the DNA TGCGCCAGCAGCCAACCGGGGCAGGCGAATCAGCCCCAGCATTTT.

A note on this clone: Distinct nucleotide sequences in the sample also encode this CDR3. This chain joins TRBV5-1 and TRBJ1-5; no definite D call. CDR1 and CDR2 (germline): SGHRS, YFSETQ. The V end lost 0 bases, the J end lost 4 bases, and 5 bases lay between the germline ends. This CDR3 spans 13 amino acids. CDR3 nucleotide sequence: TGCGCCAGCAGCTTGGGGTTGAATCAGCCCCAGCATTTT. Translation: CASSLGLNQPQHF.

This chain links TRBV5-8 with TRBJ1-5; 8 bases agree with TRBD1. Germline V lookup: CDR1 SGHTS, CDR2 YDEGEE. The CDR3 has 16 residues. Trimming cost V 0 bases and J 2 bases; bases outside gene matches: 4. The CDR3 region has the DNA TGTGCCAGCAGCTTGGCAGGGGGCCCCGGCAATCAGCCCCAGCATTTT. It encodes CASSLAGGPGNQPQHF. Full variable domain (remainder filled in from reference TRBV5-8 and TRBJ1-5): EAGVTQSPTHLIKTRGQQATLRCSPISGHTSVYWYQQALGLGLQFLLWYDEGEERNRGNFPPRFSGRQFPNYSSELNVNALELEDSALYLCASSLAGGPGNQPQHFGDGTRLSIL.

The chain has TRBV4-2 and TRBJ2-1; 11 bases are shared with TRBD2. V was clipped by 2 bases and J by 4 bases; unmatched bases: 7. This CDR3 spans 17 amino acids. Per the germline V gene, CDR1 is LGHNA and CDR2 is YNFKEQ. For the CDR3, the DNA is TGTGCCAGCAGCCAACGACTCGTAGCGGGAGGGTACAATGAGCAGTTCTTC. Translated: CASSQRLVAGGYNEQFF.

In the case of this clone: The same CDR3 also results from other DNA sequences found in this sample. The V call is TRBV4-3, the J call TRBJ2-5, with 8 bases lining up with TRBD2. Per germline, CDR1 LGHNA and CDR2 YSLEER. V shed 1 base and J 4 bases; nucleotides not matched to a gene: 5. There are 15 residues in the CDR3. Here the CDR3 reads CASSQVGSGGETQYF. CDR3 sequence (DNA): TGCGCCAGCAGCCAAGTTGGGAGCGGGGGAGAGACCCAGTACTTC.